These 30 T cell receptor beta chains came from one sample sequenced in a study of beta chain features in type 1 diabetes. Overall study findings and caveats: Shorter TCRB CDR3s, moderately but significantly so, were found in Type 1 diabetes patients in all four CD4+ subsets.

Their target antigens are unknown. The study reverse transcribed the entire isolated RNA, so it sequenced expressed TCRB transcripts. Clones were sequenced by immunoSEQ multiplex PCR, and TCRdb holds only the in-frame ones, with some missing. The sample comprises about 300,000 clones, about 13% of which are singletons, and about 0.016% rests with the top ten. The sequencing sample was made of naive CD4+ T cells from blood. The receptors here all came from a woman in her late teens or twenties with type 1 diabetes.

The chain uses TRBV28 and TRBJ1-2; 8 bases agree with TRBD1. The CDR3 covers 13 residues. Per the germline V gene, CDR1 is MDHEN and CDR2 is SYDVKM. V trimming: 5 bases; J trimming: 10 bases; junction bases outside the gene matches: 9. Written as DNA, the CDR3 is TGTGCCAGCAGTACGGGACAGGCCCTTGTCTACACCTTC. Translated, it gives CASSTGQALVYTF.

This clone showed up just a few times. V is TRBV9 and J is TRBJ2-1, with TRBD2 matching 8 bases. CDR3 size: 16 residues. The trim removed 1 base at V and 4 bases at J, leaving 7 bases unmatched. Germline loops: CDR1 SGDLS, CDR2 YYNGEE. CDR3 region: CASSVQAGVSYNEQFF. CDR3 nucleotides: TGTGCCAGCAGCGTACAAGCGGGAGTTTCTTACAATGAGCAGTTCTTC. Full variable domain (outside the CDR3, taken from reference TRBV9 and TRBJ2-1): DSGVTQTPKHLITATGQRVTLRCSPRSGDLSVYWYQQSLDQGLQFLIQYYNGEERAKGNILERFSAQQFPDLHSELNLSSLELGDSALYFCASSVQAGVSYNEQFFGPGTRLTVL.

This chain links TRBV18 with TRBJ1-4; possible D gene TRBD1, 5 bases. CDR3 length: 15 amino acids. Germline CDR1 reads KGHSH; CDR2 reads LQKENI. V lost 6 bases, J lost 6 bases, and 17 bases lay in between. The CDR3 nucleotides are TGTGCCAGCTCCCCTTCCGAGGGGAGGCATGAAAAACTGTTTTTT. It is translated as CASSPSEGRHEKLFF. Full variable domain (rest looked up from reference TRBV18 and TRBJ1-4): NAGVMQNPRHLVRRRGQEARLRCSPMKGHSHVYWYRQLPEEGLKFMVYLQKENIIDESGMPKERFSAEFPKEGPSILRIQQVVRGDSAAYFCASSPSEGRHEKLFFGSGTQLSVL.

The chain recombines TRBV7-2 with TRBJ1-4; no reliable D call. Germline CDR1 SGHTA, CDR2 FQGNSA. The ends were cut back, 4 bases at V and 5 bases at J, with 14 bases in the middle. The CDR3 extends over 15 amino acids. The CDR3 is CASSSRPRVNEKLFF. CDR3 DNA: TGTGCCAGCAGCTCCAGGCCGCGGGTCAATGAAAAACTGTTTTTT.

The V gene is TRBV19, the J gene TRBJ2-3, with 8 bases that match TRBD2. The CDR3 spans 14 residues. Germline V CDR1 and CDR2: LNHDA, SQIVND (reference sequence). The ends lost 9 bases at V and 3 bases at J; junction bases unmatched: 8. The chain's CDR3 is CASTPAGATDTQYF. CDR3 coding DNA: TGTGCCAGCACCCCAGCGGGAGCAACAGATACGCAGTATTTT.

The CDR3 DNA follows: TGTGCCAGCAGCGTAGCCCCAACAGGGGAAGAGACCCAGTACTTC. Translation gives CASSVAPTGEETQYF. The chain joins TRBV9 to TRBJ2-5; 7 bases fit TRBD1. The CDR3 covers 15 residues. The V gene end was trimmed by 0 bases and the J gene end by 3 bases; junction bases not matched to a gene: 5. In germline, CDR1 is SGDLS, CDR2 YYNGEE.

The V and J genes are TRBV11-3 and TRBJ2-3; TRBD2 agrees at 13 bases. The CDR3 is 16 residues long. CDR1 is SGHNT, CDR2 YENEEA, per germline. The J segment lost 1 base and the V segment lost 5 bases, leaving 3 bases of the junction unmatched. Here the CDR3 reads CASSHGLAGGTDTQYF. As DNA, the CDR3 is TGTGCCAGCAGCCACGGACTAGCGGGAGGCACAGATACGCAGTATTTT.

V usage is TRBV5-1 and J usage is TRBJ1-1; no reliable D call. V lost 2 bases and J 0 bases, leaving 11 bases between the germline ends. From germline, CDR1 is SGHRS and CDR2 YFSETQ. This CDR3 has 15 amino acids. Written as DNA, the CDR3 is TGCGCCAGCAGCTTTTCCGGTACTTTGAACACTGAAGCTTTCTTT. Protein: CASSFSGTLNTEAFF.

The J gene is TRBJ2-1, the V gene TRBV5-1; tentatively, D is TRBD2 (6 bases). The germline gives CDR1 SGHRS, CDR2 YFSETQ. V was pared by 5 bases and J by 5 bases, with 14 bases between. The CDR3 runs 14 residues. Here the CDR3 reads CASSNGGNHNEQFF. The CDR3 DNA reads as TGCGCCAGCAGTAATGGGGGGAACCACAATGAGCAGTTCTTC.

The chain recombines TRBV11-2 with TRBJ2-7; 13 bases are shared with TRBD2. The CDR3 spans 15 residues. Germline trimming cut 5 bases from V and 5 bases from J; bases unmatched to any gene: 6. The V gene's germline CDR1 is SGHAT and CDR2 FQNNGV. The CDR3: CASSPRTSGSHEQYV. In DNA form, the CDR3 reads TGTGCCAGCAGCCCCCGGACTAGCGGGAGCCACGAGCAGTACGTC.

V is TRBV28 and J is TRBJ2-7, with TRBD1 matching 7 bases. The CDR3 is 14 residues long. V shed 6 bases and J 2 bases; nucleotides not matched to a gene: 7. Germline values: CDR1 MDHEN, CDR2 SYDVKM. CDR3 nucleotides: TGTGCCAGCAGGTCGGGACAGAACCCCTACGAGCAGTACTTC. Protein: CASRSGQNPYEQYF.

The chain couples TRBV10-3 to TRBJ1-2, with D perhaps TRBD1 (5 bases). This CDR3 comprises 14 residues. In germline, CDR1 is ENHRY, CDR2 SYGVKD. Trimming shortened V by 0 bases and J by 3 bases, and 8 bases separated the two germline ends. The CDR3 reads CAISESGRDYGYTF. DNA for the CDR3: TGTGCCATCAGTGAGTCGGGCAGGGACTATGGCTACACCTTC.

The chain carries TRBV9 and TRBJ1-1; D is undetermined. The CDR3 contains 15 residues. V was trimmed by 0 bases and J by 0 bases, leaving 9 bases between them. Germline values: CDR1 SGDLS, CDR2 YYNGEE. The CDR3 DNA follows: TGTGCCAGCAGCGTAGTGGCAGGTCTGAACACTGAAGCTTTCTTT. This sequence encodes CASSVVAGLNTEAFF.

The V gene is TRBV29-1, the J gene TRBJ1-1, with 8 positions matching TRBD1. The trim removed 4 bases at V and 4 bases at J, leaving 5 bases unmatched. The CDR3 length is 13 residues. Per germline, CDR1 SQVTM and CDR2 ANQGSEA. As DNA, the CDR3 is TGCAGCGTTGTTACAGGGGGTCTCACTGAAGCTTTCTTT. Translating gives CSVVTGGLTEAFF.

The chain couples TRBV7-8 to TRBJ2-1; tentatively, D is TRBD1 (5 bases). Germline V gives CDR1 SGHVS, CDR2 FQNEAQ. V was pared by 3 bases and J by 7 bases, with 10 bases between. The CDR3 totals 13 residues. CDR3 sequence reads: CASSFRTQNEQFF. Written as DNA, the CDR3 is TGTGCCAGCAGCTTCCGGACACAAAATGAGCAGTTCTTC.

The gene calls are TRBV19 and TRBJ1-2; tentatively, D is TRBD1 (6 bases). This CDR3 is 13 amino acids long. Trimming cost V 5 bases and J 6 bases, with 13 bases left between them. Per the germline V gene, CDR1 is LNHDA and CDR2 is SQIVND (reference sequence). The CDR3 here is CASSPTGSNGYTF. The CDR3 DNA follows: TGTGCCAGTAGTCCCACAGGGAGCAATGGCTACACCTTC.

In its sample, this clone was seen a few times. The rearrangement uses TRBV5-4 and TRBJ2-1; TRBD2 might be the D (5 bases). Germline values: CDR1 SGHNT, CDR2 YYREEE (reference sequence). V lost 4 bases and J 7 bases, leaving 15 bases between the germline ends. The CDR3 contains 14 residues. DNA for the CDR3: TGTGCCAGCAGCCCATTAATAAGAGGGAATGAGCAGTTCTTC. It specifies CASSPLIRGNEQFF.

The chain recombines TRBV5-1 with TRBJ2-3; D ambiguous. CDR3 length: 14 amino acids. Germline CDR1 SGHRS, CDR2 YFSETQ. The V gene lost 0 bases and the J gene lost 1 base, with 6 bases spanning the gap. The CDR3 is CASSLDAGTDTQYF. In nucleotides, the CDR3 is TGCGCCAGCAGCTTGGATGCAGGCACAGATACGCAGTATTTT.

In this sample, this clone turned up a few times. The rearrangement links TRBV28 to TRBJ2-3; D call uncertain. The V end was cut by 3 bases, the J end by 6 bases, with 7 bases between. The V gene's germline CDR1 is MDHEN and CDR2 SYDVKM. The CDR3 sequence is 12 residues long. The CDR3 DNA reads TGTGCCAGCAGTTTGGCCTGGGATACGCAGTATTTT. Translation: CASSLAWDTQYF.

The chain links TRBV7-2 to TRBJ1-5; 7 positions agree with TRBD1. From germline, CDR1 is SGHTA and CDR2 FQGNSA. There are 13 residues in the CDR3. The trim removed 5 bases at V and 6 bases at J, leaving 4 bases unmatched. The CDR3, as DNA: TGTGCCAGCAGCGTACAGGGGATTCAGCCCCAGCATTTT. Protein: CASSVQGIQPQHF.

This sequence joins TRBV2 and TRBJ2-1; 8 bases fit TRBD2. J was trimmed by 1 base and V by 9 bases; bases with no gene match: 5. Germline values: CDR1 SNHLY, CDR2 FYNNEI. CDR3 length: 14 amino acids. CDR3 nucleotide sequence: TGTGCCAGTCCGGGACTAGGGTCCTACAATGAGCAGTTCTTC. Its translation is CASPGLGSYNEQFF.

This chain links TRBV25-1 with TRBJ2-1; D is possibly TRBD2 (5 bases). Germline assignment: CDR1 MGHDK and CDR2 SYGVNS. The CDR3 extends over 14 amino acids. V lost 6 bases and J lost 10, with 19 bases in between. CDR3 sequence: CASRDGLRALEQFF. For the CDR3, the DNA is TGTGCCAGCAGAGACGGACTGCGGGCCCTCGAGCAGTTCTTC. Full variable domain (outside the CDR3, taken from reference TRBV25-1 and TRBJ2-1): EADIYQTPRYLVIGTGKKITLECSQTMGHDKMYWYQQDPGMELHLIHYSYGVNSTEKGDLSSESTVSRIRTEHFPLTLESARPSHTSQYLCASRDGLRALEQFFGPGTRLTVL.

The chain couples TRBV5-1 to TRBJ1-1, with TRBD1 as a possible D gene (5 bases). The length of the CDR3 is 15 residues. The ends were cut back, 4 bases at V and 4 bases at J, with 17 bases in the middle. CDR1 and CDR2 (germline): SGHRS, YFSETQ. The CDR3 DNA is TGCGCCAGCAGCCCCTGGGGGGAGGCGGTCACTGAAGCTTTCTTT. Its protein is CASSPWGEAVTEAFF.

The genes are TRBV29-1 and TRBJ2-3; 8 bases map to TRBD1. The junction had 4 bases not matched to a gene; V was cut back by 8 bases and J by 3 bases. Germline V gene lookup returns CDR1 SQVTM and CDR2 ANQGSEA. CDR3 size: 12 residues. CDR3 sequence reads: CSLRQGTDTQYF. For the CDR3, the DNA is TGCAGCCTACGACAGGGGACAGATACGCAGTATTTT.

The rearrangement uses TRBV2 and TRBJ2-7; a weak D match, TRBD1 (6 bases). V was cut by 6 bases and J by 6 bases, with 12 bases left in between. This CDR3 region has 12 residues. Germline values: CDR1 SNHLY, CDR2 FYNNEI. CDR3 in DNA: TGTGCCAGCAGGCAGGGGTTGGGCGAGCAGTACTTC. Translation gives CASRQGLGEQYF.

This clone was counted between two and nine times. This chain uses TRBV27 with TRBJ2-2; 10 bases map to TRBD1. The germline gives CDR1 MNHEY, CDR2 SMNVEV (reference sequence). There are 16 residues in the CDR3. After removal of 5 bases from V and 5 bases from J, the junction contained 8 bases not matched to a gene. CDR3 sequence reads: CASSTDRGLWTGELFF. CDR3 nucleotide sequence: TGTGCCAGCAGTACAGACAGGGGGCTGTGGACCGGGGAGCTGTTTTTT.

This rearrangement joins TRBV7-2 to TRBJ2-7; 14 bases fit TRBD2. The CDR3 has 17 amino acids. Germline assignment: CDR1 SGHTA and CDR2 FQGNSA. V lost 5 bases and J lost 0; bases outside the gene matches: 6. The CDR3 loop is CASSPTGTSGSSYEQYF. The DNA of the CDR3 is TGTGCCAGCAGCCCCACGGGGACTAGCGGGAGCTCCTACGAGCAGTACTTC.

A few counts support this clone. The chain has TRBV9 and TRBJ2-7, with 12 bases matching TRBD1. With 0 bases clipped from V and 5 bases from J, the junction kept 3 bases outside the gene matches. The CDR3 spans 15 residues. The germline CDR1 and CDR2 sequences are SGDLS and YYNGEE. The chain's CDR3 is CASSVAGTGGHEQYF. The CDR3 DNA follows: TGTGCCAGCAGCGTAGCCGGGACAGGGGGCCACGAGCAGTACTTC.

This chain links TRBV21-1 with TRBJ1-1; the table assigns TRBD1, which was not confirmed against the DNA. TRBV21-1 is labeled a pseudogene. This CDR3 region has 16 residues. This CDR3 reads CASSMGQGWGTEEAFF. For the CDR3, the DNA is TGTGCCAGCAGCATGGGACAGGGATGGGGGACAGAGGAAGCTTTCTTT.

The table lists this clone with a few counts. The V and J genes are TRBV29-1 and TRBJ2-1, with TRBD2 identical over 7 bases. CDR1 and CDR2 from the germline V gene are SQVTM and ANQGSEA. The V segment lost 4 bases and the J segment 7 bases; nucleotides outside the gene matches: 10. The CDR3 loop spans 14 amino acids. CDR3 amino acids: CSVVPLREKNEQFF. The DNA for the CDR3 is TGCAGCGTTGTTCCCTTGCGGGAGAAGAATGAGCAGTTCTTC.